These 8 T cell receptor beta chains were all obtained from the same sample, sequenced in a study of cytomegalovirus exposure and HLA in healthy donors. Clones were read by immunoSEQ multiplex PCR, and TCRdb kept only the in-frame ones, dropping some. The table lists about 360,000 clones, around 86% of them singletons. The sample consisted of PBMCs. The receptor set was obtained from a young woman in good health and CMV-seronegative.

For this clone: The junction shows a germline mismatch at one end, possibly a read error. In DNA form, the CDR3 reads TGTGCCAGCAGCTCCGGGACAGGGTTCCTCTTT. It specifies CASSSGTGFLF. The chain recombines TRBV6-5 with TRBJ1-1; the match to TRBD1 covers 9 bases. The germline V gene encodes CDR1 MNHEY and CDR2 SVGAGI. This CDR3 has 11 residues.

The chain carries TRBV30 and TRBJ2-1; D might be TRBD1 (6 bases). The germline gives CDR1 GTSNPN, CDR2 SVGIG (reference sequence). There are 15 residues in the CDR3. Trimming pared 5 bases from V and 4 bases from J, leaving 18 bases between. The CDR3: CAWGGLRGTYNEQFF. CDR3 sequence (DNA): TGTGCCTGGGGGGGCTTAAGGGGAACTTACAATGAGCAGTTCTTC.

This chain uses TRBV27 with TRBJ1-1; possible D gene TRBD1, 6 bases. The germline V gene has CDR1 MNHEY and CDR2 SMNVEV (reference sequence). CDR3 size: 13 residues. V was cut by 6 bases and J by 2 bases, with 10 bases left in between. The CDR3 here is CASRWGLNTEAFF. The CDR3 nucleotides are TGTGCCAGCAGATGGGGGCTTAACACTGAAGCTTTCTTT.

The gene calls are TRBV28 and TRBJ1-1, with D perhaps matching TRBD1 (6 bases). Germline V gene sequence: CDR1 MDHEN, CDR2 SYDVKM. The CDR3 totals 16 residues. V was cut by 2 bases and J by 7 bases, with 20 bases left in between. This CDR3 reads CASSLGFGGAANEAFF. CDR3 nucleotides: TGTGCCAGCAGTTTAGGTTTCGGGGGGGCCGCCAATGAAGCTTTCTTT.

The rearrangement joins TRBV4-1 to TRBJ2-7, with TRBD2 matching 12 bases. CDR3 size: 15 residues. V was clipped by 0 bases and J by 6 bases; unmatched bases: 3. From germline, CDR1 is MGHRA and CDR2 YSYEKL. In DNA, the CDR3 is TGCGCCAGCAGCCAAGAACTAGCGGGAGGCCCCGAGCAGTACTTC. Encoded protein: CASSQELAGGPEQYF.

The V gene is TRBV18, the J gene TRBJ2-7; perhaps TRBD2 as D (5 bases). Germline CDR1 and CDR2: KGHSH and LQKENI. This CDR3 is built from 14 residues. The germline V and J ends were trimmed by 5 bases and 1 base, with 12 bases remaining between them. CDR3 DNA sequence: TGTGCCAGCTCAGCCCCGGGAAGGTCCTACGAGCAGTACTTC. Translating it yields CASSAPGRSYEQYF.

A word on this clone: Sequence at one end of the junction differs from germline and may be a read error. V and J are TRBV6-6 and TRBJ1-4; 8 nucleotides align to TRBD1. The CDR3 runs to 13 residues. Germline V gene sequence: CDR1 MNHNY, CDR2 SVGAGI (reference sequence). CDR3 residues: CASSYASPGQAVF. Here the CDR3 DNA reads TGTGCCAGCAGTTACGCCAGCCCGGGACAGGCAGTTTTT.

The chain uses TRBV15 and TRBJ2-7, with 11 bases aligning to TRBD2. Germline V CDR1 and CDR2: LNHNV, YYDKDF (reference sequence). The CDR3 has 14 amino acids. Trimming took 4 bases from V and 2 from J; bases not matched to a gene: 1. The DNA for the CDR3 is TGTGCCACCAGCAAACTAGCGGGGGCCTACGAGCAGTACTTC. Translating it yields CATSKLAGAYEQYF.